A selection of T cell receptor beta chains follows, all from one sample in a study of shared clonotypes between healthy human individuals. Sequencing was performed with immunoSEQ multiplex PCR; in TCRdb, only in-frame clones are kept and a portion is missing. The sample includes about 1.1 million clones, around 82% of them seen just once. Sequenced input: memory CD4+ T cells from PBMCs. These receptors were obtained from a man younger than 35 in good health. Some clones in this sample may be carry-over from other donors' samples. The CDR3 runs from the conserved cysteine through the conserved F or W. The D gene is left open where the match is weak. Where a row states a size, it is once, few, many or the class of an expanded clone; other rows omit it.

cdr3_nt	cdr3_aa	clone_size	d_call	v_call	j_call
TGCAGTGCTAGACAGCCCGGTGGGGCTTTCTTT	CSARQPGGAFF	-	-	TRBV20-1	TRBJ1-1
TGTGCCAGCAGCTCCATACTCACCGATCCACTACAAGCTTTCTTT	CASSSILTDPLQAFF	-	-	TRBV11-2	TRBJ1-1
TGTGCCAGCAGCTTTAAGCGGGACTCCTACGAGCAGTACTTC	CASSFKRDSYEQYF	-	TRBD2	TRBV7-6	TRBJ2-7
TGTGCCAGCAGTCCGACGGCAACTAATGAAAAACTGTTTTTT	CASSPTATNEKLFF	-	-	TRBV6-1	TRBJ1-4
TGTGCCAGCAGCTTGGTAGGACTAGCGAGCTACAATGAGCAGTTCTTC	CASSLVGLASYNEQFF	-	TRBD2	TRBV5-6	TRBJ2-1
TGTGCCAGCAGCCGGACGGCTAATGAAAAACTGTTTTTT	CASSRTANEKLFF	few	-	TRBV14	TRBJ1-4
TGCGCCAGCAGCTCCTCCCTTGGGGGGGTGAACACTGAAGCTTTCTTT	CASSSSLGGVNTEAFF	-	-	TRBV5-1	TRBJ1-1
TGTGCCAGCAGCCCCCCATCCCGCTACGAGCAGTACTTC	CASSPPSRYEQYF	-	-	TRBV28	TRBJ2-7
TGTGCCAGCAGTTCGGGGACCACTGGAAACACCATATATTTT	CASSSGTTGNTIYF	-	-	TRBV7-8	TRBJ1-3
TGTGCCAGCAGCCTCGTATACGAGCAGTACTTC	CASSLVYEQYF	-	-	TRBV2	TRBJ2-7
TGTGCCAGCAGTGAACCCCGGACAGGGGGCAATGAGCAGTTCTTC	CASSEPRTGGNEQFF	-	TRBD1	TRBV25-1	TRBJ2-1
TGTGCCAGCAGCCCCCCGGGGAGTAGCAATCAGCCCCAGCATTTT	CASSPPGSSNQPQHF	-	-	TRBV6-5	TRBJ1-5
TGTGCCAGTATTAGGGGAAGAGGGGTTTCGGGGCCCGGGGAGCTGTTTTTT	CASIRGRGVSGPGELFF	-	-	TRBV19	TRBJ2-2
TGTGCCTGGGGGACCCAAGAGACCCAGTACTTC	CAWGTQETQYF	-	-	TRBV30	TRBJ2-5
TGTGCCAGCAGTTACCCAGAGAACACTGAAGCTTTCTTT	CASSYPENTEAFF	-	-	TRBV6-6	TRBJ1-1
TGCGCCAGCAGCCAAGACCGGGGACAGGCTACGAACACCGGGGAGCTGTTTTTT	CASSQDRGQATNTGELFF	once	TRBD1	TRBV4-1	TRBJ2-2
TGTGCCAGCAGCTCCAAGAAACAGGGGGCAGACTATGGCTACACCTTC	CASSSKKQGADYGYTF	-	TRBD1	TRBV7-9	TRBJ1-2
TGTGCCAGCAGGATAAGCTCCCCCTACGAGCAGTACTTC	CASRISSPYEQYF	-	-	TRBV28	TRBJ2-7
TGTGCCAGTAGCGGGGGTAGTCTAGCGTTCCAAGAGACCCAGTACTTC	CASSGGSLAFQETQYF	-	-	TRBV19	TRBJ2-5
TGCGCCAGCAGTGGGCGCTCGGTTAACACTGAAGCTTTCTTT	CASSGRSVNTEAFF	-	-	TRBV10-2	TRBJ1-1
TGTGCCAGCAGCGTTAGTGGGACAGGGAATCGGTACTTC	CASSVSGTGNRYF	-	TRBD1	TRBV7-9	TRBJ2-7
TGTGCCAGCAGCCTCCCCCAAAGGATTAATGAGCAGTTCTTC	CASSLPQRINEQFF	-	-	TRBV5-4	TRBJ2-1
TGCGCCAGCAGCCAAGTTCCAGGGGGAGGGGGGTCCTACAATGAGCAGTTCTTC	CASSQVPGGGGSYNEQFF	-	-	TRBV4-1	TRBJ2-1
TGTGCCAGCAGTTCCAAATCAGGGAATCAGCCCCAGCATTTT	CASSSKSGNQPQHF	once	-	TRBV27	TRBJ1-5
TGTGCCAGCAGTGAGACCATCACCGGGGAGCTGTTTTTT	CASSETITGELFF	-	-	TRBV2	TRBJ2-2
TGTGCCAGTAGTCCCCGGGGGAACTATGGCTACACCTTC	CASSPRGNYGYTF	-	-	TRBV19	TRBJ1-2
TGTGCCAGCACCGGGGTGACTGGAGGGGATACGCAGTATTTT	CASTGVTGGDTQYF	-	-	TRBV7-2	TRBJ2-3
TGTGCCAGCAGGCCGGGACAGGCCTTCTACGAGCAGTACTTC	CASRPGQAFYEQYF	-	TRBD1	TRBV28	TRBJ2-7
TGTGCCAGCAGCCTACGGGGGCGAGGGGATGGCTACACCTTC	CASSLRGRGDGYTF	-	-	TRBV9	TRBJ1-2
TGTGCCAGCAGCCCTGGTTTCGGGGCAACTAATGAAAAACTGTTTTTT	CASSPGFGATNEKLFF	few	-	TRBV9	TRBJ1-4
TGTGCCAGCAGTGAAGCGCTTGAGCAGTACTTC	CASSEALEQYF	few	-	TRBV2	TRBJ2-7
TGCGCCAGCAGGGCAACCGGGACGGGAGGGTACACTGAAGCTTTCTTT	CASRATGTGGYTEAFF	-	-	TRBV5-1	TRBJ1-1
TGTGCCAGCAGCGTAGCTGGTAGCGGGAGGGCCGGGTACGAGCAGTACTTC	CASSVAGSGRAGYEQYF	-	TRBD2	TRBV9	TRBJ2-7
TGCGCCAGCAGTGCCCGGCCCAATCAGCCCCAGCATTTT	CASSARPNQPQHF	-	-	TRBV10-2	TRBJ1-5
TGCGCCAGCAGCACACTAGCGGGCCCCTCGAATGAGCAGTTCTTC	CASSTLAGPSNEQFF	-	TRBD2	TRBV5-1	TRBJ2-1
TGTGCCAGCAGCCATAGACAGGGCGGTCAGCCCCAGCATTTT	CASSHRQGGQPQHF	once	TRBD1	TRBV6-6	TRBJ1-5
TGTGCCAGCAGTTTGATGGAGACCCAGTACTTC	CASSLMETQYF	few	-	TRBV28	TRBJ2-5
TGTGCCAGCAATCGGGGGGACACTGAAGCTTTCTTT	CASNRGDTEAFF	-	-	TRBV6-6	TRBJ1-1
TGTGCCAGCAGCCCCATTACCGGCAACGTGGGGACCCAGTACTTC	CASSPITGNVGTQYF	-	-	TRBV14	TRBJ2-5
TGCGCCAGCAGTTCTGGGACTAGCGGGATCAATGAGCAGTTCTTC	CASSSGTSGINEQFF	-	TRBD2	TRBV5-1	TRBJ2-1
TGCGCCAGCAGCTTCTTCGGGAGAATGGGCACCGGGGAGCTGTTTTTT	CASSFFGRMGTGELFF	-	-	TRBV5-1	TRBJ2-2